The 12 T cell receptor beta chains below all came from one sample that was sequenced in a study of CXCR3-negative and CXCR3-positive naive CD8 T cells. General study results and limits: TRB CDR3 hydrophobicity was greater in CXCR3-positive naive cells than in CXCR3-negative naive cells.

The antigens of these receptors remain unknown. All TRB cDNA libraries came from 5' RACE performed with UMI labels. TCRdb re-called the 5' RACE reads and shows each CDR3 protein once, DNA omitted. Seen in this sample are roughly 110,000 distinct CDR3 sequences; the ten most common clones hold roughly 0.38%. Source material: naive CXCR3+ CD8+ T cells from blood. As to subset: CD45RO-CCR7+CD27+CD95- naive CD8+ T cells expressing CXCR3 (TNR3+). These receptors were taken from a human donor in good health. Some clones in this sample may be carry-over from other donors' samples.

The V gene is TRBV4-3, the J gene TRBJ1-2; TCRdb gives TRBD1 as the D gene, but with no DNA this cannot be confirmed. The CDR3 runs 14 residues. CDR1 and CDR2 (germline): LGHNA, YSLEER. The CDR3 loop reads CASSQDRGNYGYTF.

This chain links TRBV27 with TRBJ2-7; there is no DNA to check the TCRdb D call of TRBD1. The CDR3 runs 15 residues. CDR1 and CDR2 (germline): MNHEY, SMNVEV (reference sequence). CDR3 residues: CASSPDRGHPSEQYF.

The chain recombines TRBV29-1 with TRBJ2-7; TCRdb's D call, TRBD2, is unchecked because there is no DNA. The CDR3 extends over 15 amino acids. CDR1 and CDR2 (germline): SQVTM, ANQGSEA. The CDR3 region is CSVEDLREENYEQYF.

The chain carries TRBV9 and TRBJ2-7; TCRdb's assignment of TRBD2 cannot be checked, as there is no DNA. In germline, CDR1 is SGDLS, CDR2 YYNGEE. CDR3 length: 16 amino acids. CDR3 protein: CASSDTSGGAYYEQYF.

CDR3 sequence reads: CASSLYGGDEQYF. The rearrangement uses TRBV7-9 and TRBJ2-7; TCRdb outputs TRBD2, but without DNA this stays unchecked. Per germline, CDR1 SEHNR and CDR2 FQNEAQ (reference sequence). CDR3 length equals 13 residues.

The rearrangement links TRBV7-9 to TRBJ1-2. The CDR3 runs to 14 residues. Per the germline V gene, CDR1 is SEHNR and CDR2 is FQNEAQ (reference sequence). This CDR3 reads CASSSDGFPYGYTF.

The rearrangement links TRBV6-5 to TRBJ2-1; TCRdb gives TRBD1 as the D gene, but with no DNA this cannot be confirmed. The CDR3 length is 13 residues. The germline CDR1 and CDR2 sequences are MNHEY and SVGAGI. The CDR3 loop is CASSYLGDNEQFF.

This sequence joins TRBV20-1 and TRBJ1-1. The length of the CDR3 is 12 residues. The germline gives CDR1 DFQATT, CDR2 SNEGSKA (reference sequence). CDR3: CSAGNNGLEAFF.

The chain joins TRBV2 to TRBJ1-2; the TCRdb call, TRBD1, lacks DNA for checking. CDR1 is SNHLY and CDR2 is FYNNEI in the germline V gene. This CDR3 contains 15 residues. CDR3 amino acids: CASSGVPGDDRGYTF.

This chain joins TRBV29-1 and TRBJ1-2; TCRdb returns TRBD1, unconfirmable since there is no DNA. The CDR3 has 16 amino acids. Germline assignment: CDR1 SQVTM and CDR2 ANQGSEA. The CDR3: CSVEDWHRDKDYGYTF.

This chain connects TRBV5-1 to TRBJ2-7; TCRdb picks TRBD1, but there is no DNA to check that call. CDR3 length: 14 amino acids. The germline V gene has CDR1 SGHRS and CDR2 YFSETQ. The CDR3 region is CASRSGTANYEQYF.

The chain couples TRBV14 to TRBJ2-7. The CDR3 is 15 residues long. Germline V gene sequence: CDR1 SGHDN, CDR2 FVKESK. The chain's CDR3 is CASSQALTGVYEQYF.